These T cell receptor beta chains were read from a single sample in a study of regulatory T cells in long-lasting Graves disease. TCRdb re-derived calls from the multiplex PCR reads in MiXCR, one entry per CDR3 protein. The sample lists some 470,000 distinct CDR3 sequences; under 25% were seen once. This specimen was peripheral blood mononuclear cells (PBMCs), taken when the disease was refractory, from a patient treated with antithyroid drugs. These receptors all stem from a female donor with Graves disease. CDR3s include the opening cysteine and the closing phenylalanine or tryptophan. A D gene is named only where the DNA matches it firmly. A row's size may be missing; if present it is once, few, many or a size class.

D gene	V gene	J gene	clone size	CDR3 DNA	CDR3 protein
.	TRBV7-9	TRBJ2-5	few	TGTGCCAGCAGCTCCCCCGTCACTGCCCAAGAGACCCAGTACTTC	CASSSPVTAQETQYF
.	TRBV9	TRBJ1-1	.	TGTGCCAGCAGCGAGTGGGGGGGCGGCACTGAAGCTTTCTTT	CASSEWGGGTEAFF
.	TRBV13	TRBJ2-5	many	TGTGCCAGCAGCCTGGTAACTTTGGAGGAGACCCAGTACTTC	CASSLVTLEETQYF
TRBD1	TRBV12-3/TRBV12-4	TRBJ1-1	.	TGTGCCAGCAGTTTTACACAGGGGTCTGAAGCTTTCTTT	CASSFTQGSEAFF
.	TRBV5-1	TRBJ2-7	.	TGCGCCAGCAGCTTGACATTTTCCGGGACGCAAGGCTACGAGCAGTACTTC	CASSLTFSGTQGYEQYF
.	TRBV7-9	TRBJ1-4	many	TGTGCCAGCAGCCACACGGGAGGAGAAAAACTGTTTTTT	CASSHTGGEKLFF
TRBD2	TRBV20-1	TRBJ2-7	few	TGCAGTGCTAGAGAGAATAGCGGGTTCCCCTACGAGCAGTACTTC	CSARENSGFPYEQYF
.	TRBV2	TRBJ1-4	many	TGTGCCAGCAGTGAACAGGAGGATGAAAAACTGTTTTTT	CASSEQEDEKLFF
.	TRBV28	TRBJ1-5	many	TGTGCCAGCAGTTTAGGGCACTTCAATCAGCCCCAGCATTTT	CASSLGHFNQPQHF
.	TRBV28	TRBJ1-6	many	TGTGCCAGCAGTTCGCCGTCAGTTCCTTCACCCCTCCACTTT	CASSSPSVPSPLHF
.	TRBV20-1	TRBJ1-1	.	TGCAGTGCCCCAAGATGGAGGACAGATTGGGACACCGAAGCTTTCTTT	CSAPRWRTDWDTEAFF
.	TRBV7-8	TRBJ1-1	few	TGTGCCAGCAGACTAGCGAGTAGTAACACTGAAGCTTTCTTT	CASRLASSNTEAFF
.	TRBV25-1	TRBJ2-5	few	TGTGCCAGCAGTGAATATGTAGAAGAGACCCAGTACTTC	CASSEYVEETQYF